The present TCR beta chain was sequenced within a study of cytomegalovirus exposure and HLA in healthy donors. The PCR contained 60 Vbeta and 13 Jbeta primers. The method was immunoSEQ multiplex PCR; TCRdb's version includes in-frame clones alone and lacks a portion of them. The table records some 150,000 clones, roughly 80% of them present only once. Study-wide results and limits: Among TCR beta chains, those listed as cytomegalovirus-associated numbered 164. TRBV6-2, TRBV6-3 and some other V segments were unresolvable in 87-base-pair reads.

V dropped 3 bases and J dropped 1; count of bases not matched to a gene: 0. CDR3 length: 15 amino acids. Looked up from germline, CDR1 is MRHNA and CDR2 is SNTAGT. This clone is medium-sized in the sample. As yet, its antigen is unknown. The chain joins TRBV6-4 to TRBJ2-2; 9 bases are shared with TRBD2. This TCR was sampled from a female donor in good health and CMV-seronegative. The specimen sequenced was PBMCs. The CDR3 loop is CASSETSGNTGELFF. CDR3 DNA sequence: TGTGCCAGCAGTGAGACTAGCGGGAACACCGGGGAGCTGTTTTTT.